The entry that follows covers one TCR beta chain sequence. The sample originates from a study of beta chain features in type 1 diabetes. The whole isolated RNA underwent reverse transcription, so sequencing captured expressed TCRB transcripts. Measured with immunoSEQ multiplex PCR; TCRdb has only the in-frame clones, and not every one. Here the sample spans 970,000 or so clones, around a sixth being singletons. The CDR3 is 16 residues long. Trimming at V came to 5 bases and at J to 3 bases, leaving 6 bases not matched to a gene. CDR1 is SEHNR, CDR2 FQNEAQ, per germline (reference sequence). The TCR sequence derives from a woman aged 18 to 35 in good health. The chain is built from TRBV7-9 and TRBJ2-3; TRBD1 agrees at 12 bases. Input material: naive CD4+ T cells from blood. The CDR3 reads CASSARDRGLTDTQYF. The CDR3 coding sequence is TGTGCCAGCAGCGCCAGGGACAGGGGGCTGACAGATACGCAGTATTTT.